The 13 T cell receptor beta chains below all came from one sample that was sequenced in a study of blood T cell repertoires in COVID-19. Assay: immunoSEQ multiplex PCR; the TCRdb copy retains only in-frame clones and omits some. The data hold about 140,000 clones, with roughly 85% observed a single time. Source material: peripheral blood. Source of these receptors: a human donor in a cohort sampled during active COVID-19.

This chain joins TRBV7-9 and TRBJ2-7; no clear D. Per the germline V gene, CDR1 is SEHNR and CDR2 is FQNEAQ (reference sequence). This CDR3 region has 13 residues. V lost 1 base and J 3 bases, leaving 7 bases between the germline ends. For the CDR3, the DNA is TGTGCCAGCAGCTTAGTGGCATACTACGAGCAGTACTTC. Its translation: CASSLVAYYEQYF.

V usage is TRBV3-1 (or the pseudogene TRBV3-2) and J usage is TRBJ1-5; D is unresolved. This CDR3 is 16 amino acids long. Germline values: CDR1 LGHDT, CDR2 YNNKEL (reference sequence). Trimming removed 5 bases at V and 3 bases at J, with 17 bases between. CDR3 coding DNA: TGTGCCAGCAGCTCCCCTCTTGGAGGGTTCAATCAGCCCCAGCATTTT. Its translation: CASSSPLGGFNQPQHF.

V is TRBV5-4 and J is TRBJ1-1; 9 bases map to TRBD1. The CDR3 totals 16 residues. Germline-derived CDR1 and CDR2 are SGHNT and YYREEE (reference sequence). J lost 0 bases, V lost 3 bases, and 6 bases had no gene match. DNA for the CDR3: TGTGCCAGCAGCTCTCCCCGGGACAGGGTGAACACTGAAGCTTTCTTT. Translated: CASSSPRDRVNTEAFF.

The V and J genes are TRBV2 and TRBJ2-7, with TRBD1 matching 7 bases. CDR1 and CDR2 from the germline V gene are SNHLY and FYNNEI. V dropped 1 base and J dropped 0; count of bases not matched to a gene: 0. CDR3 length: 14 residues. For the CDR3, the DNA is TGTGCCAGCAGTGAAGGGGACAGCTCCTACGAGCAGTACTTC. It translates to CASSEGDSSYEQYF. The full variable domain, with the rest looked up from reference TRBV2 and TRBJ2-7, is EPEVTQTPSHQVTQMGQEVILRCVPISNHLYFYWYRQILGQKVEFLVSFYNNEISEKSEIFDDQFSVERPDGSNFTLKIRSTKLEDSAMYFCASSEGDSSYEQYFGPGTRLTVT.

In regard to this clone: The junction shows a germline mismatch at one end, possibly a read error. This sequence joins TRBV7-9 and TRBJ2-7, with 12 bases identical to TRBD2. CDR1 SEHNR and CDR2 FQNEAQ come from the germline V gene (reference sequence). The CDR3 has 12 residues. The CDR3, as DNA: TGTGCCAGCAGCTCCGCTAGCGGGAGGGTTGTTTTC. Amino acid sequence: CASSSASGRVVF.

The chain has TRBV5-4 and TRBJ1-1; D might be TRBD1 (5 bases). The CDR3 loop spans 14 amino acids. V dropped 0 bases and J dropped 4 bases, with 10 bases sitting between them. CDR1 SGHNT and CDR2 YYREEE come from the germline V gene (reference sequence). The CDR3 nucleotides read TGTGCCAGCAGCTTGGCGGGGGGTTTCACTGAAGCTTTCTTT. Residues: CASSLAGGFTEAFF.

The chain employs TRBV7-3 and TRBJ2-1; tentatively, D is TRBD1 (6 bases). The germline V gene encodes CDR1 SGHTA and CDR2 FQGTGA. The ends were cut back, 2 bases at V and 0 bases at J, with 14 bases in the middle. This CDR3 region has 17 residues. The CDR3 DNA reads TGTGCCAGCAGCTTATGGGATACAGGGAGCTCCTACAATGAGCAGTTCTTC. Amino acid sequence: CASSLWDTGSSYNEQFF. Full variable domain (rest looked up from reference TRBV7-3 and TRBJ2-1): GAGVSQTPSNKVTEKGKYVELRCDPISGHTALYWYRQSLGQGPEFLIYFQGTGAADDSGLPNDRFFAVRPEGSVSTLKIQRTERGDSAVYLCASSLWDTGSSYNEQFFGPGTRLTVL.

The gene calls are TRBV6-2 or TRBV6-3 and TRBJ2-2; TRBD2 agrees at 13 bases. This CDR3 spans 17 amino acids. V lost 4 bases to trimming and J lost 3 bases; unmatched junction nucleotides: 5. From germline, CDR1 is MNHEY and CDR2 SVGEGT. Here the CDR3 reads CASSWKGLAGDTGELFF. The CDR3 region has the DNA TGTGCCAGCAGTTGGAAAGGACTAGCGGGGGACACCGGGGAGCTGTTTTTT.

This chain connects TRBV7-8 to TRBJ2-1, with D perhaps matching TRBD2 (5 bases). CDR1 is SGHVS, CDR2 FQNEAQ, per germline. Trimming shortened V by 3 bases and J by 4 bases, and 10 bases separated the two germline ends. This CDR3 contains 14 residues. The CDR3 DNA is TGTGCCAGCAGCTTCCGGACTGATTACAATGAGCAGTTCTTC. Residues: CASSFRTDYNEQFF.

This clone was recorded a few times. The sample has other DNA sequences that encode this CDR3 too. This rearrangement joins TRBV25-1 to TRBJ1-5; possible D gene TRBD1, 6 bases. Germline-derived CDR1 and CDR2 are MGHDK and SYGVNS. V was clipped by 1 base and J by 4 bases, with 8 bases between them. The CDR3 has 14 amino acids. The CDR3 DNA follows: TGTGCCAGCAGTGAATTAGGGGGAAATCAGCCCCAGCATTTT. This codes for CASSELGGNQPQHF.

The gene calls are TRBV7-8 and TRBJ2-3; 13 bases are shared with TRBD2. CDR1 is SGHVS and CDR2 is FQNEAQ in the germline V gene. The CDR3 is 18 amino acids. The V and J ends lost 5 bases and 3 bases, in that order; junction bases with no gene match: 11. CDR3 amino acids: CASSRLSGTSGKTDTQYF. CDR3 nucleotide sequence: TGTGCCAGCAGCCGACTCTCCGGGACTAGCGGGAAGACAGATACGCAGTATTTT.

The rearrangement uses TRBV5-1 and TRBJ1-3; the D is unclear. The length of the CDR3 is 14 residues. V lost 0 bases to trimming and J lost 0 bases, with 4 bases between them. Germline lookup yields CDR1 SGHRS and CDR2 YFSETQ. The CDR3 coding sequence is TGCGCCAGCAGCTTGGACGGCTCTGGAAACACCATATATTTT. Translating it yields CASSLDGSGNTIYF. Filled out from reference TRBV5-1 and TRBJ1-3, the complete variable domain reads KAGVTQTPRYLIKTRGQQVTLSCSPISGHRSVSWYQQTPGQGLQFLFEYFSETQRNKGNFPGRFSGRQFSNSRSEMNVSTLELGDSALYLCASSLDGSGNTIYFGEGSWLTVV.

The chain recombines TRBV10-3 with TRBJ1-4; a weak D match, TRBD1 (5 bases). This CDR3 is built from 12 residues. Germline CDR1 is ENHRY and CDR2 is SYGVKD. V was cut by 11 bases and J by 1 base, with 8 bases left in between. In DNA form, the CDR3 reads TGTGCCTCGGGGGAAACTAATGAAAAACTGTTTTTT. This sequence encodes CASGETNEKLFF.